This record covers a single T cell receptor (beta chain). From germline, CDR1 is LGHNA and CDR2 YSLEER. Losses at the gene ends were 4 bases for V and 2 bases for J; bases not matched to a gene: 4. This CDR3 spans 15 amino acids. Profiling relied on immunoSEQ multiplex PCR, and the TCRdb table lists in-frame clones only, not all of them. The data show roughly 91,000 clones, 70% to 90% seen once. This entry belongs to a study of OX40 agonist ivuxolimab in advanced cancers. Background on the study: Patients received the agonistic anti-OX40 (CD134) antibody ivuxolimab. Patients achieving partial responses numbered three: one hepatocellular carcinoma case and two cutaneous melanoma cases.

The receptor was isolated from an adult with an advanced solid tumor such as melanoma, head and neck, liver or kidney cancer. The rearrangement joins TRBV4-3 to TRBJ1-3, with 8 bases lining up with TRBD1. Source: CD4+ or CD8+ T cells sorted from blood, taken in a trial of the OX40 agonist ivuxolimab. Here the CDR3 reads CASSLVTGAGNTIYF. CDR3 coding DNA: TGCGCCAGCAGCCTCGTGACAGGGGCTGGAAACACCATATATTTT.